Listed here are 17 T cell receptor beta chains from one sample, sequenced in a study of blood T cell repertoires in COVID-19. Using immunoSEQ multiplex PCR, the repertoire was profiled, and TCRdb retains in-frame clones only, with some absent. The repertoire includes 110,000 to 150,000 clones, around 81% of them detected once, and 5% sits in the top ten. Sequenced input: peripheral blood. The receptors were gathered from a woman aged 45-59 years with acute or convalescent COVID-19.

The CDR3 DNA reads TGTGCCAGCAGTTTTCCGAGCGAGCAGTACTTC. It specifies CASSFPSEQYF. The V call is TRBV6-2 or TRBV6-3, the J call TRBJ2-7, with D hard to call. The CDR3 loop spans 11 amino acids. Trimming cost V 4 bases and J 6 bases, with 7 bases left between them. The germline gives CDR1 MNHEY, CDR2 SVGEGT.

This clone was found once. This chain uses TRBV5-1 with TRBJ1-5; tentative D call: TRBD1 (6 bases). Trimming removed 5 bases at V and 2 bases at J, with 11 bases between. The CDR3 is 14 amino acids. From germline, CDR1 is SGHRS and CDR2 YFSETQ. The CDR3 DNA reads TGCGCCAGCAGTAAATCAGGGGGCAATCAGCCCCAGCATTTT. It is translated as CASSKSGGNQPQHF.

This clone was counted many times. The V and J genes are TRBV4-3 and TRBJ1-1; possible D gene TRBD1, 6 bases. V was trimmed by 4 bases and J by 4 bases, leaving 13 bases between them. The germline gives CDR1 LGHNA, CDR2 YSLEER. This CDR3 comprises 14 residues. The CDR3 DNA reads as TGCGCCAGCAGCCGGACAGTACCGACCACTGAAGCTTTCTTT. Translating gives CASSRTVPTTEAFF.

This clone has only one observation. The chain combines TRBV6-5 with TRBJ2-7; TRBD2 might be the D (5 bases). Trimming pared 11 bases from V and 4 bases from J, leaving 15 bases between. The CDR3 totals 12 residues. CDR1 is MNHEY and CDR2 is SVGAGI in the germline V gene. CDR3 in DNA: TGTGCCTCCGGGGAACCGGAATACGAGCAGTACTTC. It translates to CASGEPEYEQYF.

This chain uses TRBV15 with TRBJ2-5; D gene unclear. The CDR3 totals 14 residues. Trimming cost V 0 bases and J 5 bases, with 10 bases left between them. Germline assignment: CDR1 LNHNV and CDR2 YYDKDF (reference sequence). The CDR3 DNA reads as TGTGCCACCAGCAGAGACGTGGGCCGGGAGACCCAGTACTTC. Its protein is CATSRDVGRETQYF.

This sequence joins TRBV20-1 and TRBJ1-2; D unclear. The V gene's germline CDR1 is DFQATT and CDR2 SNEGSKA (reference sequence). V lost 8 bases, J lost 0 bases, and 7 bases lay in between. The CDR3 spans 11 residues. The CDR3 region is CSCQANYGYTF. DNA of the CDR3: TGCAGTTGCCAGGCTAACTATGGCTACACCTTC.

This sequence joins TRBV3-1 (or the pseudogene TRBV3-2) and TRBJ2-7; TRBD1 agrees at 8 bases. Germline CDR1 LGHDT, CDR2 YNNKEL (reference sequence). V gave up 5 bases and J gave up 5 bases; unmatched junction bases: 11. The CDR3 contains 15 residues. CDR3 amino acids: CASSTAGGRGHEQYF. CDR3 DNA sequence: TGTGCCAGCAGCACTGCGGGTGGCAGGGGGCACGAGCAGTACTTC.

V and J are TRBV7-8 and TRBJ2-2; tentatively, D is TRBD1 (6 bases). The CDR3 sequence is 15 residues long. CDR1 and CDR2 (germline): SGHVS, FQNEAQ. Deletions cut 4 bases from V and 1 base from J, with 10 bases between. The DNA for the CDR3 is TGTGCCAGCAGCTCCGCCAGGGGGAACACCGGGGAGCTGTTTTTT. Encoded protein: CASSSARGNTGELFF.

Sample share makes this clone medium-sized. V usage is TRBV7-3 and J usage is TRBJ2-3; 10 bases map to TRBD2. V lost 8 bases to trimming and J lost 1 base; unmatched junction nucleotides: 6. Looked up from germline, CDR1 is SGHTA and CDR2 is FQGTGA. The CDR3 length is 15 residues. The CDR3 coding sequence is TGTGCCAGCCGACTTACTAGCGGGGGCACAGATACGCAGTATTTT. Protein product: CASRLTSGGTDTQYF. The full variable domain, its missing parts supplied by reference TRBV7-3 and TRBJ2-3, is GAGVSQTPSNKVTEKGKYVELRCDPISGHTALYWYRQSLGQGPEFLIYFQGTGAADDSGLPNDRFFAVRPEGSVSTLKIQRTERGDSAVYLCASRLTSGGTDTQYFGPGTRLTVL.

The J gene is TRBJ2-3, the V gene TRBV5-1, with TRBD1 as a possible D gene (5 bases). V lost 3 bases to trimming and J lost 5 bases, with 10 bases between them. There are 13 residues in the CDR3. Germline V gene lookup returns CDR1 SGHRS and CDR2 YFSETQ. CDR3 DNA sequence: TGCGCCAGCAGCTCTATCAGGGAAGATACGCAGTATTTT. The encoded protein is CASSSIREDTQYF.

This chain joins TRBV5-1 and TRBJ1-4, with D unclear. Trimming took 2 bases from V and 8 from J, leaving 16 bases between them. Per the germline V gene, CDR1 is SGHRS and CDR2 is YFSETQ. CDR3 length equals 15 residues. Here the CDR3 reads CASSLEGTEGEKLFF. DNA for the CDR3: TGCGCCAGCAGCTTAGAGGGAACCGAGGGCGAAAAACTGTTTTTT.

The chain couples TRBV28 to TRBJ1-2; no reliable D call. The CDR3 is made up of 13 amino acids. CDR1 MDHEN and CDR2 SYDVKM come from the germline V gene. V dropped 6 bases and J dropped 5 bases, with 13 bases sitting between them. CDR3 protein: CASRVPQRYGYTF. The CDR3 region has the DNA TGTGCCAGCAGGGTCCCCCAGAGGTATGGCTACACCTTC.

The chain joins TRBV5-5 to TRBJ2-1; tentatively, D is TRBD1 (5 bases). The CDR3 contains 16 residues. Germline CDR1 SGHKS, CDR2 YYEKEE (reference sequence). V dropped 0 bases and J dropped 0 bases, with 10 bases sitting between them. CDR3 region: CASSLVRQSSYNEQFF. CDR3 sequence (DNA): TGTGCCAGCAGCTTGGTGAGACAGAGCTCCTACAATGAGCAGTTCTTC.

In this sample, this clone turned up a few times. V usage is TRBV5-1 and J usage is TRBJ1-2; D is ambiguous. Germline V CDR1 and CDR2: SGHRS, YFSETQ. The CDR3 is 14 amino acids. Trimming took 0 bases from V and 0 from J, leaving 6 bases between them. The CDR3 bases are TGCGCCAGCAGCTTGGCCGGGGCTAACTATGGCTACACCTTC. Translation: CASSLAGANYGYTF.

The CDR3 loop reads CAISALAGAYNEQFF. CDR3 sequence (DNA): TGTGCCATCAGTGCTCTAGCGGGGGCCTACAATGAGCAGTTCTTC. This sequence joins TRBV10-3 and TRBJ2-1, with 10 bases aligning to TRBD2. CDR1 and CDR2 from the germline V gene are ENHRY and SYGVKD. Trimming removed 4 bases from V and 2 bases from J; junction bases left unmatched: 2. CDR3 size: 15 residues.

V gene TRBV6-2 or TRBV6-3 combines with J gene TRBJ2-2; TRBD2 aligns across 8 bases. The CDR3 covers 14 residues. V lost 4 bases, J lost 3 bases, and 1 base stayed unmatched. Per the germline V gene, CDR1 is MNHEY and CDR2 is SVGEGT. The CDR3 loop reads CASSFSGDTGELFF. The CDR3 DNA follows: TGTGCCAGCAGTTTTAGCGGGGACACCGGGGAGCTGTTTTTT.

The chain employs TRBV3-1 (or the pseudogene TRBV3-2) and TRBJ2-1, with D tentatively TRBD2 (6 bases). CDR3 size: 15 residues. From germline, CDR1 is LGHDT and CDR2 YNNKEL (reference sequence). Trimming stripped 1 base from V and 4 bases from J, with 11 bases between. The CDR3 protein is CASSQAGSGYNEQFF. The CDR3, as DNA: TGTGCCAGCAGCCAAGCGGGTAGCGGATACAATGAGCAGTTCTTC.